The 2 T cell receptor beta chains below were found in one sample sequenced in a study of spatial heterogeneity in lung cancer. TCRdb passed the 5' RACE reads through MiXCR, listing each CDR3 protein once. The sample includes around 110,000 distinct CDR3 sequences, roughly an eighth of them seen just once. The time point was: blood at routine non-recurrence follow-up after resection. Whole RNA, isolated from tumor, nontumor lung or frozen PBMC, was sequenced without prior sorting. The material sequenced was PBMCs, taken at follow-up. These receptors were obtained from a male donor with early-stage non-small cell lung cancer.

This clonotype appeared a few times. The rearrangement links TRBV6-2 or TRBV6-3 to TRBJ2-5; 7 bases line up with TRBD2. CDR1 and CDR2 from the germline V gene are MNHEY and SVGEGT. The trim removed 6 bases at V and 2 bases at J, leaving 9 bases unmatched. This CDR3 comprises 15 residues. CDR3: CASRRASGAQETQYF. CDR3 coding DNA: TGTGCCAGCAGGAGGGCTAGCGGCGCACAAGAGACCCAGTACTTC.

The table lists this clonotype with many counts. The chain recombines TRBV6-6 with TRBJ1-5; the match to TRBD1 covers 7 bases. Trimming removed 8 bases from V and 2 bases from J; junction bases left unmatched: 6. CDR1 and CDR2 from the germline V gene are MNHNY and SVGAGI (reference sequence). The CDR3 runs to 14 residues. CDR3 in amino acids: CASGWDSRNQPQHF. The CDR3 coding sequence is TGTGCCAGCGGTTGGGACAGTCGCAATCAGCCCCAGCATTTT.